This T cell receptor beta chain was observed in a study of Graves' ophthalmopathy and Graves' hyperthyroidism. Transcripts of RNA were the source for amplifying TCR beta CDR3 regions. RT-PCR in the first round used HTBI primers; a second-round multiplex PCR followed. From the multiplex PCR reads, TCRdb called clonotypes with MiXCR, one entry per CDR3 protein. The sample holds 560,000 or so distinct CDR3 sequences, 35% to 40% seen once. Trimming stripped 7 bases from V and 6 bases from J, with 24 bases between. Germline V CDR1 and CDR2: SQVTM, ANQGSEA. The CDR3 extends over 15 amino acids. This clonotype was detected ten times or more.

This rearrangement joins TRBV29-1 to TRBJ1-2; weak D call: TRBD1 (6 bases). Specimen: peripheral blood or thyroid tissue (not recorded which). This receptor was identified in an adult man with Graves' hyperthyroidism. CDR3 coding DNA: TGCAGCGCCTCAGTCGGGACAACTCCTCGGAATGGCTACACCTTC. This gives the protein CSASVGTTPRNGYTF.